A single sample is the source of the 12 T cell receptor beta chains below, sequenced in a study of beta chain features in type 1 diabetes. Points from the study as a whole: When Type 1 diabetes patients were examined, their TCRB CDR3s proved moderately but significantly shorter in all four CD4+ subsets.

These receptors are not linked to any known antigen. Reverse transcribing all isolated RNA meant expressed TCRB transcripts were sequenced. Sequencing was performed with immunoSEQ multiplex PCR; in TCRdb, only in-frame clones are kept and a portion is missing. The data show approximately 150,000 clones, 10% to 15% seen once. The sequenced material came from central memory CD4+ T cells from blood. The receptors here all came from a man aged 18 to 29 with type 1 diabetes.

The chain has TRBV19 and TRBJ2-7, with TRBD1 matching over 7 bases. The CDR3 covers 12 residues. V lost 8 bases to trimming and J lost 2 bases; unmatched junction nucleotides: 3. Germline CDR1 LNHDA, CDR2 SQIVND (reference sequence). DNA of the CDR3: TGTGCCAGTGCCGGACAGGCCTACGAGCAGTACTTC. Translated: CASAGQAYEQYF.

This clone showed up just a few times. The DNA for the CDR3 is TGCAGTGCTGACAGAAATACGCAGTATTTT. This encodes CSADRNTQYF. The chain employs TRBV20-1 and TRBJ2-3, with D perhaps TRBD1 (5 bases). The CDR3 is made up of 10 amino acids. The V and J ends lost 5 bases and 7 bases respectively, with 7 bases between them. The germline CDR1 and CDR2 sequences are DFQATT and SNEGSKA (reference sequence).

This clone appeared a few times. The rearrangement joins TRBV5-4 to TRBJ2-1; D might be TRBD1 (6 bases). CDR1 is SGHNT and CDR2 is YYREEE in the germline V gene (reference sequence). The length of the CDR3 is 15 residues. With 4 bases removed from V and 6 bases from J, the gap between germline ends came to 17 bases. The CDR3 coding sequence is TGTGCCAGCAGCACCTCAGGGGCAGGTAGCAATGAGCAGTTCTTC. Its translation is CASSTSGAGSNEQFF.

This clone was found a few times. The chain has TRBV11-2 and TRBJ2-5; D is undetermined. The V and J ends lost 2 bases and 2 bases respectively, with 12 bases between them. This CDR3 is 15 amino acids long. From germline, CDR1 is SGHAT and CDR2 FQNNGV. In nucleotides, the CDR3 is TGTGCCAGCAGCTTACGTGTTTCAAAACAAGAGACCCAGTACTTC. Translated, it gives CASSLRVSKQETQYF.

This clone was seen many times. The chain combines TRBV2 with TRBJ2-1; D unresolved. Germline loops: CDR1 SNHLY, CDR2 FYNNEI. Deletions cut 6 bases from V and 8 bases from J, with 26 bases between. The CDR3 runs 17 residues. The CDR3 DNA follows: TGTGCCAGCAGCGCTACCCGGACGCCCACCGGTATCGATGAGCAGTTCTTC. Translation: CASSATRTPTGIDEQFF.

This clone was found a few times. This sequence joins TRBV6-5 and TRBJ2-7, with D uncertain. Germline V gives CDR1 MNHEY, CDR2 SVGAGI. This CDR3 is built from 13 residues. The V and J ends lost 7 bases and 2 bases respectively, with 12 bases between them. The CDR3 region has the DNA TGTGCCAGCAAGGATAATGGCCCCTACGAGCAGTACTTC. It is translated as CASKDNGPYEQYF.

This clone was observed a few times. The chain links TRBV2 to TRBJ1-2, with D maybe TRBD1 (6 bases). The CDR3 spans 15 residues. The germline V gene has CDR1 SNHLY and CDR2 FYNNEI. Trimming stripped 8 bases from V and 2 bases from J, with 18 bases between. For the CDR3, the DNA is TGTGCCAGCGGACAGACAGGCCTGCAAAACTATGGCTACACCTTC. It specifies CASGQTGLQNYGYTF. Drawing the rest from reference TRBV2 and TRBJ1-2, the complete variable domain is EPEVTQTPSHQVTQMGQEVILRCVPISNHLYFYWYRQILGQKVEFLVSFYNNEISEKSEIFDDQFSVERPDGSNFTLKIRSTKLEDSAMYFCASGQTGLQNYGYTFGSGTRLTVV.

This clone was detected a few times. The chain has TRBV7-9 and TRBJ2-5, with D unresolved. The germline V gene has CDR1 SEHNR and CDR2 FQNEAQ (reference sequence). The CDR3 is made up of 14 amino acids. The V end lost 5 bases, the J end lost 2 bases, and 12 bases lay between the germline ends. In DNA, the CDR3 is TGTGCCAGCAGCGTCGAGGTGGGACAAGAGACCCAGTACTTC. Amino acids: CASSVEVGQETQYF. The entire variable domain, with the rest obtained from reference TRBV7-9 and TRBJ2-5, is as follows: DTGVSQNPRHKITKRGQNVTFRCDPISEHNRLYWYRQTLGQGPEFLTYFQNEAQLEKSRLLSDRFSAERPKGSFSTLEIQRTEQGDSAMYLCASSVEVGQETQYFGPGTRLLVL.

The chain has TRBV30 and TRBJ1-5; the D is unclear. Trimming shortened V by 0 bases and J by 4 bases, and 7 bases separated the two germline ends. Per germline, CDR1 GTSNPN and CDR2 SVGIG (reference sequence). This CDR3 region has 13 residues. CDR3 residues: CAWSVGENQPQHF. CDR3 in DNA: TGTGCCTGGAGTGTTGGGGAGAATCAGCCCCAGCATTTT.

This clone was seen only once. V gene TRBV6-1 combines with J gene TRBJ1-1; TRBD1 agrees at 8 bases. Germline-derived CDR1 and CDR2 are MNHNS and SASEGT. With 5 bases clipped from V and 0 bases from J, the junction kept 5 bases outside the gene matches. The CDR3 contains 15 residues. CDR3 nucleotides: TGTGCCAGCAGTCCCTTGACAGGGGTGAACACTGAAGCTTTCTTT. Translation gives CASSPLTGVNTEAFF.

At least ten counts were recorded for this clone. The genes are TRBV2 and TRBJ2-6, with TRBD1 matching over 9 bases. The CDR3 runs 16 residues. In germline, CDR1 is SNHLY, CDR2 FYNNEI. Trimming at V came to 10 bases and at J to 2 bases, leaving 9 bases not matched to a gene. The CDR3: CATGTGKSAGANVLTF. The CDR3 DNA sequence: TGTGCCACCGGGACAGGGAAAAGTGCTGGGGCCAACGTCCTGACTTTC. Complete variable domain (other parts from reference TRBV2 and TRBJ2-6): EPEVTQTPSHQVTQMGQEVILRCVPISNHLYFYWYRQILGQKVEFLVSFYNNEISEKSEIFDDQFSVERPDGSNFTLKIRSTKLEDSAMYFCATGTGKSAGANVLTFGAGSRLTVL.

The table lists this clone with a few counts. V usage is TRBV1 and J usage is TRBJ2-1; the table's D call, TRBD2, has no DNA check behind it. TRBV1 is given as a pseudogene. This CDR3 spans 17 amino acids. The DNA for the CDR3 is TGCACCAGCAGCCAAGCGGGGGGGTTCGGGTTTTACAATGAGCAGTTCTTC. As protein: CTSSQAGGFGFYNEQFF.